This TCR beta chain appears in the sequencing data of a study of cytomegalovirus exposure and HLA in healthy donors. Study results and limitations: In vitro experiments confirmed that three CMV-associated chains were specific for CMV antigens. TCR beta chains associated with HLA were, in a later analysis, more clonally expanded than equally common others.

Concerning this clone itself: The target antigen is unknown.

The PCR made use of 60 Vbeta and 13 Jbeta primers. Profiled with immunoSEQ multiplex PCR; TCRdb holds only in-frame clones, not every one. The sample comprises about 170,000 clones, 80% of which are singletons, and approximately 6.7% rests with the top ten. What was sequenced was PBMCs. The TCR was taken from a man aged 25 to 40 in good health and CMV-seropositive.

The CDR3 sequence: CASSPSAGVPDTQYF. CDR3 sequence (DNA): TGTGCCAGCAGCCCGTCAGCGGGAGTGCCCGATACGCAGTATTTT. The V and J genes are TRBV7-9 and TRBJ2-3, with 8 bases that match TRBD2. Germline V gene lookup returns CDR1 SEHNR and CDR2 FQNEAQ (reference sequence). This CDR3 is built from 15 residues. V lost 5 bases to trimming and J lost 6 bases; unmatched junction nucleotides: 10.